This TCR beta chain came from a study of cytomegalovirus exposure and HLA in healthy donors. Study findings and constraints: Productive status was seen about 90% or about 30% of the time for most TCR beta V segments in an earlier analysis. Reportedly, diagnosis of cytomegalovirus status by the classifier showed high specificity and sensitivity. A missense DCLRE1C variant was associated with V- and J-gene trimming of TCR beta chains in a later analysis, and an independent cohort replicated the association.

The PCR was carried out with 60 Vbeta primers and 13 Jbeta primers. TCRdb's table, derived via immunoSEQ multiplex PCR, lists solely in-frame clones and lacks some. The sample records 85,000 to 100,000 clones, over 65% being singletons. Comment on this clone: Antigen: not known.

The J segment lost 5 bases and the V segment lost 3 bases, leaving 10 bases of the junction unmatched. Per the germline V gene, CDR1 is ENHRY and CDR2 is SYGVKD. This CDR3 is built from 16 residues. The clonotype comes from a woman aged 60 to 75 in good health and CMV-seronegative. The rearrangement uses TRBV10-3 and TRBJ2-3, with 8 bases matching TRBD2. The specimen was PBMCs. CDR3 loop: CAISDGRSGRGDTQYF. The DNA for the CDR3 is TGTGCCATCAGTGACGGGAGAAGCGGGAGAGGAGATACGCAGTATTTT.